This passage covers 26 T cell receptor beta chains from one sample sequenced in a study of cytomegalovirus exposure and HLA in healthy donors. Primers included in the PCR were 60 Vbeta and 13 Jbeta primers. Some clones are missing from TCRdb's copy, which holds only in-frame ones; the method was immunoSEQ multiplex PCR. Here the sample spans 100,000 to 150,000 clones, roughly 82% being singletons. What was sequenced was PBMCs. The origin of the receptors is a man aged 50 or older in good health and CMV-seronegative.

The CDR3 DNA is TGTGCCAGCACCCCGGGACAGGGGACCTACGAGCAGTACTTC. Amino acids: CASTPGQGTYEQYF. The rearrangement links TRBV2 to TRBJ2-7; 10 nucleotides align to TRBD1. The CDR3 loop spans 14 amino acids. The V segment lost 7 bases and the J segment 2 bases; nucleotides outside the gene matches: 5. Per germline, CDR1 SNHLY and CDR2 FYNNEI.

The chain combines TRBV7-6 with TRBJ1-6, with 8 positions matching TRBD1. Per the germline V gene, CDR1 is SGHVS and CDR2 is FNYEAQ. J gave up 7 bases and V 2 bases, and 7 bases lay outside the gene matches. CDR3 length: 16 residues. CDR3 sequence: CASSLSQGAKNSPLHF. The CDR3 coding sequence is TGTGCCAGCAGCTTAAGTCAGGGGGCTAAGAATTCACCCCTCCACTTT.

This chain joins TRBV6-5 and TRBJ1-1; 10 nucleotides agree with TRBD1. CDR3 size: 15 residues. V lost 5 bases to trimming and J lost 5 bases; unmatched junction nucleotides: 8. Germline lookup yields CDR1 MNHEY and CDR2 SVGAGI. The CDR3, as DNA: TGTGCCAGCAGTACCCCGACAGGGGGCAGGACTGAAGCTTTCTTT. It yields the protein CASSTPTGGRTEAFF.

The V gene is TRBV5-1, the J gene TRBJ1-5; weak D call: TRBD1 (5 bases). CDR3 length: 14 residues. Deletions cut 0 bases from V and 5 bases from J, with 9 bases between. Germline V gene lookup returns CDR1 SGHRS and CDR2 YFSETQ. Written as DNA, the CDR3 is TGCGCCAGCAGCTTGGGAGGAGGGGATCAGCCCCAGCATTTT. Translated: CASSLGGGDQPQHF.

This clone was detected only once. The genes are TRBV27 and TRBJ2-4; unclear D gene. The CDR3 is 16 amino acids. Germline CDR1 MNHEY, CDR2 SMNVEV (reference sequence). V was shortened by 6 bases and J by 1 base, with 16 bases between the two germline ends. CDR3: CASSPDWYGAKNIQYF. DNA for the CDR3: TGTGCCAGCAGCCCGGATTGGTACGGGGCCAAAAACATTCAGTACTTC.

V usage is TRBV10-1 and J usage is TRBJ2-2, with D tentatively TRBD2 (6 bases). The length of the CDR3 is 15 residues. The germline gives CDR1 WNHNN, CDR2 SYGVQD (reference sequence). V lost 7 bases and J lost 7, with 19 bases in between. CDR3 region: CASIERDFLDGELFF. The CDR3, as DNA: TGCGCCAGCATAGAACGGGACTTTTTAGACGGGGAGCTGTTTTTT.

This clone was picked up a small number of times. The chain combines TRBV2 with TRBJ1-2; no definite D call. CDR1 and CDR2 (germline): SNHLY, FYNNEI. The V end lost 1 base, the J end lost 5 bases, and 14 bases lay between the germline ends. The CDR3 loop spans 15 amino acids. The CDR3 loop is CASSEGGGGVYGYTF. The CDR3 DNA reads TGTGCCAGCAGTGAAGGTGGAGGTGGGGTTTATGGCTACACCTTC. Full variable domain (rest looked up from reference TRBV2 and TRBJ1-2): EPEVTQTPSHQVTQMGQEVILRCVPISNHLYFYWYRQILGQKVEFLVSFYNNEISEKSEIFDDQFSVERPDGSNFTLKIRSTKLEDSAMYFCASSEGGGGVYGYTFGSGTRLTVV.

This clone was picked up one time. The CDR3 DNA follows: TGTGCCAGCAGCCAAGTCGAACAGGGGGCGGGTACAGATACGCAGTATTTT. It codes for CASSQVEQGAGTDTQYF. The rearrangement joins TRBV16 to TRBJ2-3; 9 bases line up with TRBD1. V trimming: 2 bases; J trimming: 3 bases; junction bases outside the gene matches: 9. Germline loops: CDR1 KGHSY, CDR2 FQNENV. CDR3 length: 17 residues.

This sequence joins TRBV4-1 and TRBJ2-2; TRBD1 agrees at 9 bases. The CDR3 spans 18 residues. CDR1 is MGHRA and CDR2 is YSYEKL in the germline V gene. Unmatched junction bases numbered 11, after V lost 1 base and J lost 5 bases. The CDR3 spells CASSQAVMDRGGTGELFF. The CDR3 region has the DNA TGCGCCAGCAGCCAAGCGGTAATGGACAGGGGCGGTACCGGGGAGCTGTTTTTT.

This chain uses TRBV7-8 with TRBJ2-7, with D possibly matching TRBD2 (6 bases). The CDR3 spans 15 residues. V was shortened by 5 bases and J by 3 bases, with 17 bases between the two germline ends. Germline V CDR1 and CDR2: SGHVS, FQNEAQ. CDR3 nucleotide sequence: TGTGCCAGCAGCCTACGATTTGGGGGGAACTACGAGCAGTACTTC. Protein: CASSLRFGGNYEQYF.

The chain is built from TRBV25-1 and TRBJ2-7; 7 bases fit TRBD1. The CDR3 runs to 14 residues. Germline CDR1 reads MGHDK; CDR2 reads SYGVNS. The V segment lost 4 bases and the J segment 3 bases; nucleotides outside the gene matches: 6. The CDR3 protein is CASSGAGGSYEQYF. In DNA form, the CDR3 reads TGTGCCAGCAGTGGGGCAGGGGGAAGCTACGAGCAGTACTTC.

This clone appeared once. V usage is TRBV7-3 and J usage is TRBJ1-4; TRBD1 matches 7 bases. The V gene's germline CDR1 is SGHTA and CDR2 FQGTGA. This CDR3 has 15 amino acids. With 5 bases clipped from V and 8 bases from J, the junction kept 11 bases outside the gene matches. Written as DNA, the CDR3 is TGTGCCAGCAGCCCCCTTAGACGAGGGGGCGAAAAACTGTTTTTT. Protein sequence: CASSPLRRGGEKLFF.

The rearrangement joins TRBV4-1 to TRBJ1-2; D may be TRBD1 (5 bases). Trimming stripped 1 base from V and 4 bases from J, with 10 bases between. CDR1 and CDR2 (germline): MGHRA, YSYEKL. There are 14 residues in the CDR3. CDR3 sequence reads: CASSQVKGPYGYTF. Here the CDR3 DNA reads TGCGCCAGCAGCCAAGTTAAGGGGCCCTATGGCTACACCTTC.

The V gene is TRBV6-6, the J gene TRBJ2-7; 11 nucleotides line up with TRBD1. Germline V gene sequence: CDR1 MNHNY, CDR2 SVGAGI (reference sequence). This CDR3 has 15 residues. The V segment lost 7 bases and the J segment 1 base; nucleotides outside the gene matches: 6. The CDR3 loop reads CASISWDRGSYEQYF. CDR3 nucleotides: TGTGCCAGCATCAGCTGGGACAGGGGGTCCTACGAGCAGTACTTC.

The chain carries TRBV5-1 and TRBJ2-5; TRBD2 agrees at 10 bases. The V and J ends lost 4 bases and 5 bases, in that order; junction bases with no gene match: 5. Germline-derived CDR1 and CDR2 are SGHRS and YFSETQ. This CDR3 contains 14 residues. The CDR3 nucleotides are TGCGCCAGCAGCGGGGCTAGCGGGGGTGAGACCCAGTACTTC. Its protein product is CASSGASGGETQYF.

The chain has TRBV18 and TRBJ1-6; D possibly corresponds to TRBD1 (5 bases). Trimming cost V 2 bases and J 8 bases, with 16 bases left between them. The germline V gene encodes CDR1 KGHSH and CDR2 LQKENI. The CDR3 extends over 16 amino acids. The CDR3 DNA is TGTGCCAGCTCACCAGTCCTCAGCGGGGACGATTCACCCCTCCACTTT. Its translation: CASSPVLSGDDSPLHF.

This clone appeared once. The CDR3 nucleotides read TGTGCTAGGGAGCGGGGCTACACCTTC. This codes for CARERGYTF. V and J are TRBV6-5 and TRBJ1-2; D remains unclear. CDR3 length equals 9 residues. Germline CDR1 and CDR2: MNHEY and SVGAGI.

The chain has TRBV6-6 and TRBJ1-2, with TRBD1 matching over 9 bases. CDR1 MNHNY and CDR2 SVGAGI come from the germline V gene (reference sequence). V gave up 5 bases and J gave up 4 bases; unmatched junction bases: 2. The CDR3 has 13 residues. CDR3 in amino acids: CASSAGQGYGYTF. DNA for the CDR3: TGTGCCAGCAGTGCGGGACAGGGCTATGGCTACACCTTC.

The J gene is TRBJ1-1, the V gene TRBV23-1, with D unresolved. TRBV23-1 is labeled an ORF, and its function is uncertain. The length of the CDR3 is 15 residues. Trimming stripped 4 bases from V and 2 bases from J, with 14 bases between. CDR3 DNA: TGCGCCAGCAGTCCCCTTCTACAGATAAACACTGAAGCTTTCTTT. Protein: CASSPLLQINTEAFF.

This clone was detected a few times. CDR3 DNA: TGCAGCGCCGGACTAGCGGGGGGTGAGCAGTACTTC. Residues: CSAGLAGGEQYF. The J gene is TRBJ2-5, the V gene TRBV29-1, with 14 bases fitting TRBD2. In germline, CDR1 is SQVTM, CDR2 ANQGSEA. V lost 7 bases, J lost 11 bases, and 6 bases stayed unmatched. CDR3 length equals 12 residues.

V usage is TRBV5-1 and J usage is TRBJ1-4; 7 bases line up with TRBD1. V dropped 4 bases and J dropped 7; count of bases not matched to a gene: 10. Germline V gene sequence: CDR1 SGHRS, CDR2 YFSETQ. The length of the CDR3 is 15 residues. The CDR3 coding sequence is TGCGCCAGCAGCGTCACAGGGGATCAAGGTGAAAAACTGTTTTTT. This gives the protein CASSVTGDQGEKLFF.

The chain couples TRBV2 to TRBJ1-2; D is undetermined. This CDR3 has 16 amino acids. Trimming removed 6 bases at V and 3 bases at J, with 20 bases between. The germline gives CDR1 SNHLY, CDR2 FYNNEI. CDR3 DNA: TGTGCCAGCAGGCCGGGAGACCACTCTTATTACTATGGCTACACCTTC. Encoded protein: CASRPGDHSYYYGYTF.

The chain is built from TRBV5-1 and TRBJ2-5; 10 nucleotides line up with TRBD2. This CDR3 is built from 14 residues. From germline, CDR1 is SGHRS and CDR2 YFSETQ. Trimming removed 4 bases from V and 4 bases from J; junction bases left unmatched: 4. For the CDR3, the DNA is TGCGCCAGCAGCACCAGGACTAGCGGAGAGACCCAGTACTTC. Translating it yields CASSTRTSGETQYF.

V gene TRBV7-3 combines with J gene TRBJ2-7; 7 bases match TRBD1. The CDR3 consists of 13 residues. V lost 4 bases, J lost 6 bases, and 6 bases stayed unmatched. CDR1 and CDR2 (germline): SGHTA, FQGTGA. CDR3 loop: CASSSRPGGEQYF. The CDR3 nucleotides are TGTGCCAGCAGCTCCAGGCCAGGGGGCGAGCAGTACTTC.

The gene calls are TRBV5-1 and TRBJ2-7, with TRBD2 identical over 7 bases. J was trimmed by 2 bases and V by 3 bases; bases with no gene match: 5. The CDR3 consists of 14 residues. From germline, CDR1 is SGHRS and CDR2 YFSETQ. The CDR3 protein is CASSYGAGTYEQYF. The CDR3 region has the DNA TGCGCCAGCAGCTATGGAGCGGGGACCTACGAGCAGTACTTC. The entire variable domain, with the rest obtained from reference TRBV5-1 and TRBJ2-7, is as follows: KAGVTQTPRYLIKTRGQQVTLSCSPISGHRSVSWYQQTPGQGLQFLFEYFSETQRNKGNFPGRFSGRQFSNSRSEMNVSTLELGDSALYLCASSYGAGTYEQYFGPGTRLTVT.

This chain links TRBV2 with TRBJ1-1, with D maybe TRBD1 (6 bases). Per the germline V gene, CDR1 is SNHLY and CDR2 is FYNNEI. Deletions cut 1 base from V and 10 bases from J, with 16 bases between. This CDR3 comprises 14 residues. CDR3 protein: CASSEGPLQGLAFF. CDR3 sequence (DNA): TGTGCCAGCAGTGAAGGCCCACTACAGGGTCTAGCTTTCTTT.